This T cell receptor beta chain was recorded in a study of T cells in Graves' hyperthyroidism and ophthalmopathy. Findings of the study overall: Among clonotypes expanded in thyroid above 0.001, most were also found in blood.

Diagnosis rested on symptoms, serum thyroxine and TRAb, thyroid ultrasound, and orbital computed tomography. PBMCs stemmed from less than 13 ml fresh peripheral blood. This clonotype was picked up many times. Its target is unknown. The CDR3 has 14 amino acids. Trimming shortened V by 6 bases and J by 4 bases, and 10 bases separated the two germline ends. Germline CDR1 SNHLY, CDR2 FYNNEI. The CDR3 regions of TCR beta were amplified from RNA transcripts. HTBI primers drove first-round RT-PCR of the TCR CDR3. TCRdb called the multiplex PCR reads again in MiXCR, with one record for every CDR3 protein. The sample shows approximately 400,000 distinct CDR3 sequences, roughly 14% of them seen only once.

The chain uses TRBV2 and TRBJ2-6; D remains ambiguous. The sequence came from a woman under 30 with Graves' hyperthyroidism that later progressed to Graves' ophthalmopathy. The sequenced sample was blood. DNA of the CDR3: TGTGCCAGCAGCGAGGTGGCGGGGGCCAACGTCCTGACTTTC. Its protein is CASSEVAGANVLTF.